Shown below are 3 T cell receptor gamma chains from a single sample sequenced in a study of gamma delta lymphoproliferative disorders and STAT genes. Sequencing used genomic DNA taken from PBMCs of patients and controls. TCRdb repeated clone calling on the multiplex PCR reads with CATT. Among some 2,300 gamma-chain clones listed, roughly a fifth were seen once. The sequencing input was blood. The source of these receptors is a human donor with gamma-delta T-cell large granular lymphocyte leukemia.

The chain employs TRGV8 and TRGJ1 or TRGJ2. TCRdb leaves out the J gene; it was filled in here by matching the DNA to germline. V dropped 9 bases and J dropped 0; count of bases not matched to a gene: 14. CDR3 size: 15 residues. The germline V gene encodes CDR1 VENAVY and CDR2 YDSYNSRV. CDR3 amino acids: CATGGRNANYYKKLF. CDR3 nucleotide sequence: TGTGCCACCGGGGGCCGAAACGCGAATTATTATAAGAAACTCTTT.

This rearrangement joins TRGV8 to TRGJ1 or TRGJ2. TCRdb does not report a J gene; here it was assigned by matching the DNA to germline references. The germline CDR1 and CDR2 sequences are VENAVY and YDSYNSRV. The CDR3 covers 13 residues. V gave up 3 bases and J gave up 2 bases; unmatched junction bases: 4. CDR3 amino acids: CATWDWDYYKKLF. DNA of the CDR3: TGTGCCACCTGGGATTGGGATTATTATAAGAAACTCTTT.

This clone has just a few counts. The J gene is TRGJ1 or TRGJ2, the V gene TRGV3. As TCRdb names no J gene, one was assigned here on the basis of a DNA match to germline. The V gene end was trimmed by 0 bases and the J gene end by 9 bases; junction bases not matched to a gene: 2. In germline, CDR1 is VTNTFY, CDR2 YDVSTARD (reference sequence). CDR3 length: 11 amino acids. The CDR3 reads CATWDRGKKLF. CDR3 in DNA: TGTGCCACCTGGGACAGGGGTAAGAAACTCTTT.